The clone carrying this T cell receptor (beta chain) was seen many times. Its antigen is unidentified. Amplification of TCR alpha and beta CDR3 regions from RNA used iRepertoire nested multiplex PCR. For one-step reverse transcription and amplification, about 90-450 ng of tissue mRNA or PBMC total RNA was used. In TCRdb, the multiplex PCR reads were re-called with MiXCR into one record per CDR3 protein. The data hold approximately 190,000 distinct CDR3 sequences, with approximately 30% observed a single time. Germline V gives CDR1 SGHRS, CDR2 YFSETQ. Deletions cut 1 base from V and 2 bases from J, with 5 bases between. The CDR3 totals 13 residues. This entry comes from a study of glioma-infiltrating T cells. Study observations and caveats: Only very few CDR3 sequences appeared in both tissue and blood. Gliomas, especially low-grade, showed above-expected tissue-blood divergence; non-neoplastic patients showed below.

The chain recombines TRBV5-1 with TRBJ2-3; D is unclear. This receptor was obtained from a human donor with low-grade glioma or glioblastoma, undergoing nonglioma brain surgery, or in good health (not recorded which). The sequencing input was glioma tissue, nonneoplastic brain tissue, or PBMCs (not recorded which). The CDR3 region is CASSLKSTDTQYF. CDR3 DNA sequence: TGCGCCAGCAGCTTGAAGTCCACAGATACGCAGTATTTT.